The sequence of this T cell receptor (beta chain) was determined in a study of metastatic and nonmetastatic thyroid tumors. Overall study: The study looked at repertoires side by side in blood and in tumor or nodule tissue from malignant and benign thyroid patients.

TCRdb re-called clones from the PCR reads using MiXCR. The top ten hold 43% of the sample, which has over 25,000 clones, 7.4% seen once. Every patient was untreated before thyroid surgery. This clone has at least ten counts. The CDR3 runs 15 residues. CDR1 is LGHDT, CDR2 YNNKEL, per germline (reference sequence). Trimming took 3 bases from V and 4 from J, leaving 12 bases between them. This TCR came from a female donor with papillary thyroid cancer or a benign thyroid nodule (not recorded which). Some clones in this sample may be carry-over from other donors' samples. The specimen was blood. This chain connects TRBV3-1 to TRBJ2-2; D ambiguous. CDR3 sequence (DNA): TGTGCCAGCAGCCAGGGCTCCCAGGTCACCGGGGAGCTGTTTTTT. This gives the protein CASSQGSQVTGELFF.